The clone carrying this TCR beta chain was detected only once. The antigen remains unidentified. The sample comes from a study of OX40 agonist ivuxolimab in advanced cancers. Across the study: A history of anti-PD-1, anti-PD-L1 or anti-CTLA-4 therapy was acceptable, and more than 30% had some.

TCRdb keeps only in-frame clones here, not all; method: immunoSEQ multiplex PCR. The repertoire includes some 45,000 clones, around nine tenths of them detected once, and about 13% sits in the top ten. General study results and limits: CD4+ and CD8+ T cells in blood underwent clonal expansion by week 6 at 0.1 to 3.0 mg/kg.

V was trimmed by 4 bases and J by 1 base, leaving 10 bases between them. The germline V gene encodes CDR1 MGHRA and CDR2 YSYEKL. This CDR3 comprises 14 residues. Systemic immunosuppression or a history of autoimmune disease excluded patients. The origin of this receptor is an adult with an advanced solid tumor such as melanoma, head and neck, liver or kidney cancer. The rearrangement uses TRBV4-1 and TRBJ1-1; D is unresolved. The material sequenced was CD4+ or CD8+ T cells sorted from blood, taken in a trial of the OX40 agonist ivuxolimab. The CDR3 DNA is TGCGCCAGCAGCCCGACACGACAGAACACTGAAGCTTTCTTT. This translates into CASSPTRQNTEAFF.